The 23 T cell receptor beta chains reported below all come from one sample, sequenced in a study of control samples from healthy donors and cancer patients (TCRdb year 2020). The method behind the library was the immunoSEQ multiplex PCR assay. TCRdb took over this immuneACCESS table, retaining in-frame rearrangements with V and J assigned. Such tables are incomplete; in checked studies, under half of the missing clones stem from an unresolved V gene, and the remainder is unexplained. Here the sample has around 140,000 clones; approximately 90% occur a single time. 2.5% of the sample lies in the top ten. Material: blood. These receptors were obtained from a man aged 40-55 years in good health.

The CDR3 DNA sequence: TGTGCCAGCTCACCTACCGGGGGTAGGCGGCAGCCCCAGCATTTT. Its protein is CASSPTGGRRQPQHF. The rearrangement uses TRBV18 and TRBJ1-5, with a possible D match to TRBD1 (5 bases). This CDR3 is built from 15 residues. Germline values: CDR1 KGHSH, CDR2 LQKENI. Trimming took off 3 bases at V and 7 bases at J, with 16 bases between the two ends.

The J gene is TRBJ2-5, the V gene TRBV7-8, with D uncertain. CDR3 size: 12 residues. Trimming shortened V by 3 bases and J by 2 bases, and 4 bases separated the two germline ends. Germline CDR1 reads SGHVS; CDR2 reads FQNEAQ. The CDR3 DNA reads TGTGCCAGCAGCTTCCCACAAGAGACCCAGTACTTC. It is translated as CASSFPQETQYF.

This clone occurred a few times. The chain combines TRBV4-1 with TRBJ1-3; D is undetermined. The CDR3 contains 15 residues. Germline V gene lookup returns CDR1 MGHRA and CDR2 YSYEKL. V lost 1 base and J 7 bases, leaving 14 bases between the germline ends. Written as DNA, the CDR3 is TGCGCCAGCAGCCAAGGAACGTCGACGGGGAACACCATATATTTT. Translation: CASSQGTSTGNTIYF.

J is TRBJ2-6 and V is TRBV7-6; 7 bases are a match to TRBD2. V lost 5 bases and J lost 2; bases outside the gene matches: 3. This CDR3 contains 15 residues. Germline loops: CDR1 SGHVS, CDR2 FNYEAQ. CDR3 loop: CASSERGAGANVLTF. The CDR3 coding sequence is TGTGCCAGCAGCGAACGGGGGGCTGGGGCCAACGTCCTGACTTTC. The full variable domain, its missing parts supplied by reference TRBV7-6 and TRBJ2-6, is GAGVSQSPRYKVTKRGQDVALRCDPISGHVSLYWYRQALGQGPEFLTYFNYEAQQDKSGLPNDRFSAERPEGSISTLTIQRTEQRDSAMYRCASSERGAGANVLTFGAGSRLTVL.

V and J are TRBV30 and TRBJ2-7, with D possibly being TRBD2 (6 bases). The germline V and J ends were trimmed by 1 base and 2 bases, with 15 bases remaining between them. The germline CDR1 and CDR2 sequences are GTSNPN and SVGIG (reference sequence). CDR3 length: 15 amino acids. The CDR3 region is CAWSETGTGAYEQYF. CDR3 in DNA: TGTGCCTGGAGTGAAACCGGGACTGGAGCCTACGAGCAGTACTTC. Combining the CDR3 with reference TRBV30 and TRBJ2-7 gives the whole variable domain SQTIHQWPATLVQPVGSPLSLECTVEGTSNPNLYWYRQAAGRGLQLLFYSVGIGQISSEVPQNLSASRPQDRQFILSSKKLLLSDSGFYLCAWSETGTGAYEQYFGPGTRLTVT.

Notes on this clone: The same CDR3 can be traced to other DNA sequences in this sample. The V gene is TRBV5-1, the J gene TRBJ1-3; D call uncertain. CDR3 length: 15 amino acids. Germline V gene data show CDR1 as SGHRS and CDR2 as YFSETQ. V shed 0 bases and J shed 0 bases, with 7 bases lying between them. The CDR3 bases are TGCGCCAGCAGCTTGGTTGGCCTCTCTGGAAACACCATATATTTT. It translates to CASSLVGLSGNTIYF.

The rearrangement uses TRBV15 and TRBJ2-7, with D perhaps TRBD1 (6 bases). This CDR3 is built from 14 residues. V was clipped by 0 bases and J by 4 bases, with 10 bases between them. CDR1 is LNHNV, CDR2 YYDKDF, per germline (reference sequence). CDR3 protein: CATSREGTPYEQYF. The CDR3 nucleotides are TGTGCCACCAGCAGAGAGGGGACACCATACGAGCAGTACTTC.

This chain uses TRBV28 with TRBJ2-2; no firm D call. The ends were cut back, 6 bases at V and 8 bases at J, with 10 bases in the middle. Germline lookup yields CDR1 MDHEN and CDR2 SYDVKM. The CDR3 is 12 amino acids. CDR3 coding DNA: TGTGCCAGCAGCCCGTTCCTAGGGGAGCTGTTTTTT. The encoded protein is CASSPFLGELFF.

The chain uses TRBV18 and TRBJ2-5; D gene ambiguous. The V gene lost 3 bases and the J gene lost 5 bases, with 7 bases spanning the gap. Germline V gene sequence: CDR1 KGHSH, CDR2 LQKENI. This CDR3 contains 12 residues. The CDR3 spells CASSPRIETQYF. CDR3 DNA sequence: TGTGCCAGCTCACCCCGAATTGAGACCCAGTACTTC.

The rearrangement links TRBV20-1 to TRBJ2-3; 9 nucleotides match TRBD2. The CDR3 runs 16 residues. The V gene's germline CDR1 is DFQATT and CDR2 SNEGSKA (reference sequence). V gave up 3 bases and J gave up 0 bases; unmatched junction bases: 7. This CDR3 reads CSASKRGVTSTDTQYF. CDR3 sequence (DNA): TGCAGTGCTAGTAAGCGGGGGGTGACTAGCACAGATACGCAGTATTTT.

This chain uses TRBV7-2 with TRBJ2-3; 10 bases fit TRBD2. V gave up 2 bases and J gave up 1 base; unmatched junction bases: 12. There are 19 residues in the CDR3. Germline lookup yields CDR1 SGHTA and CDR2 FQGNSA. CDR3 in amino acids: CASSLRWASGGSGTDTQYF. CDR3 DNA sequence: TGTGCCAGCAGCTTACGGTGGGCTAGCGGGGGAAGCGGCACAGATACGCAGTATTTT.

The genes are TRBV19 and TRBJ1-3; D unresolved. Trimming cost V 1 base and J 4 bases, with 2 bases left between them. The CDR3 totals 12 residues. The V gene's germline CDR1 is LNHDA and CDR2 SQIVND (reference sequence). The CDR3 reads CASSIAGNTIYF. The CDR3 coding sequence is TGTGCCAGTAGTATAGCAGGAAACACCATATATTTT.

The chain employs TRBV5-5 and TRBJ2-7, with TRBD2 as a possible D gene (5 bases). This CDR3 comprises 18 residues. Germline V gene lookup returns CDR1 SGHKS and CDR2 YYEKEE (reference sequence). V was trimmed by 1 base and J by 3 bases, leaving 23 bases between them. The CDR3 DNA is TGTGCCAGCAGCTTGTATAGCGCCAATATGTACGCTGGCTACGAGCAGTACTTC. Its translation is CASSLYSANMYAGYEQYF.

This clone was detected a few times. The V and J genes are TRBV7-3 and TRBJ1-2, with 8 bases identical to TRBD1. This CDR3 region has 16 residues. V was pared by 5 bases and J by 1 base, with 9 bases of the junction left unmatched. Germline assignment: CDR1 SGHTA and CDR2 FQGTGA. Here the CDR3 reads CASSPWPRGRNYGYTF. DNA of the CDR3: TGTGCCAGCAGCCCTTGGCCCAGGGGGCGTAACTATGGCTACACCTTC.

The V gene is TRBV12-3 or TRBV12-4, the J gene TRBJ1-1; D not resolved. The CDR3 length is 12 residues. With 6 bases removed from V and 3 bases from J, the gap between germline ends came to 8 bases. CDR3 sequence (DNA): TGTGCCAGCAGCTCCAGTCACACTGAAGCTTTCTTT. As protein: CASSSSHTEAFF.

The chain recombines TRBV9 with TRBJ2-7; D gene uncertain. Germline V gives CDR1 SGDLS, CDR2 YYNGEE. Between the trimmed V and J ends, which lost 2 bases and 5 bases, there was a span of 11 bases. This CDR3 spans 13 amino acids. CDR3 sequence (DNA): TGTGCCAGCAGCGTGTCCCCAAACCACGAGCAGTACTTC. Its protein is CASSVSPNHEQYF.

V and J are TRBV5-4 and TRBJ2-2; D remains ambiguous. CDR3 length equals 14 residues. Germline V gene data show CDR1 as SGHNT and CDR2 as YYREEE (reference sequence). The V end was cut by 0 bases, the J end by 1 base, with 4 bases between. This CDR3 is CASSLGQNTGELFF. The CDR3 bases are TGTGCCAGCAGCTTGGGACAGAACACCGGGGAGCTGTTTTTT.

The CDR3 DNA reads TGCGCCAGCAGCTTGGGGGCCGCAGGGGAGGATGGCTACACCTTC. It codes for CASSLGAAGEDGYTF. The chain links TRBV5-1 to TRBJ1-2; TRBD1 might be the D (6 bases). CDR3 length equals 15 residues. Trimming removed 0 bases at V and 6 bases at J, with 15 bases between. CDR1 and CDR2 from the germline V gene are SGHRS and YFSETQ.

Worth noting for this clone: Additional DNA sequences in this sample encode the identical CDR3. The rearrangement joins TRBV9 to TRBJ2-5; 7 nucleotides line up with TRBD1. V dropped 0 bases and J dropped 2; count of bases not matched to a gene: 1. Germline values: CDR1 SGDLS, CDR2 YYNGEE. The CDR3 spans 14 residues. The chain's CDR3 is CASSVGDRQETQYF. CDR3 nucleotide sequence: TGTGCCAGCAGCGTAGGGGACAGACAAGAGACCCAGTACTTC.

The CDR3 DNA follows: TGTGCCAGCAGCGCGGGACTAGCCTGGGTGAATGAGCAGTTCTTC. Residues: CASSAGLAWVNEQFF. J is TRBJ2-1 and V is TRBV9; 9 bases line up with TRBD2. The CDR3 has 15 amino acids. After removal of 3 bases from V and 7 bases from J, the junction contained 8 bases not matched to a gene. Germline assignment: CDR1 SGDLS and CDR2 YYNGEE.

V and J are TRBV27 and TRBJ2-7; a weak D match, TRBD1 (5 bases). The ends were cut back, 3 bases at V and 3 bases at J, with 12 bases in the middle. Germline V gene lookup returns CDR1 MNHEY and CDR2 SMNVEV (reference sequence). There are 14 residues in the CDR3. The CDR3 nucleotides read TGTGCCAGCAGTTTCGTCGACAGTCTCTACGAGCAGTACTTC. The encoded protein is CASSFVDSLYEQYF.

The chain joins TRBV12-3 or TRBV12-4 to TRBJ1-4; D gene unclear. Trimming took off 5 bases at V and 7 bases at J, with 8 bases between the two ends. The CDR3 totals 12 residues. CDR3 sequence (DNA): TGTGCCAGCAGTCGATGGTCTGAAAAACTGTTTTTT. Translated: CASSRWSEKLFF.

The genes are TRBV6-5 and TRBJ1-2; D may be TRBD1 (5 bases). The CDR3 is 13 amino acids. V lost 2 bases to trimming and J lost 6 bases, with 10 bases between them. The germline gives CDR1 MNHEY, CDR2 SVGAGI. The CDR3 protein is CASSYVGDDGYTF. The CDR3 coding sequence is TGTGCCAGCAGTTACGTCGGGGACGATGGCTACACCTTC.